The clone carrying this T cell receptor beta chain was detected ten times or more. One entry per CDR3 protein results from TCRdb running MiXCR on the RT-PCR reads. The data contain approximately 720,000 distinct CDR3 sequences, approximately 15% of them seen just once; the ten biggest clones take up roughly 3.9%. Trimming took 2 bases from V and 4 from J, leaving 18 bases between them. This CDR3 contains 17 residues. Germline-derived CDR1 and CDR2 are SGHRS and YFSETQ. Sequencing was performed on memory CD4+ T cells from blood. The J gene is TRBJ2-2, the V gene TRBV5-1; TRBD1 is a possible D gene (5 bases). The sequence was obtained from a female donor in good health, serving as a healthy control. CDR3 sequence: CASSFETNLRGTGELFF. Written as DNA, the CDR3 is TGCGCCAGCAGCTTTGAGACAAACCTTAGGGGCACCGGGGAGCTGTTTTTT.